These 16 T cell receptor beta chains originate from one sample sequenced in a study of breast tumors, draining lymph nodes, adjacent tissues. Samples came from axillary lymph nodes draining the breast cancer. MiXCR, applied by TCRdb to the multiplex PCR reads, yields one record per CDR3 protein. Among around 120,000 distinct CDR3 sequences listed, 20% were seen once. Sequencing input: axillary lymph node tissue. The receptors derive from a female donor with breast cancer. Some clones in this sample may be carry-over from other donors' samples.

In regard to this clonotype: Possible read error: a much larger clone is one base away. The gene calls are TRBV6-5 and TRBJ2-2; 10 bases are shared with TRBD2. CDR1 and CDR2 (germline): MNHEY, SVGAGI. The CDR3 loop spans 19 amino acids. In nucleotides, the CDR3 is TGTGCCAGCAGTTACTCGGTAGCGGGAGGCGGCGGGGGCACCAGGGAGCTGTTTTTT. Translating it yields CASSYSVAGGGGGTRELFF.

This clonotype came up many times. The rearrangement joins TRBV4-1 to TRBJ2-2; D gene ambiguous. Deletions cut 4 bases from V and 3 bases from J, with 6 bases between. The CDR3 has 13 amino acids. CDR1 is MGHRA and CDR2 is YSYEKL in the germline V gene. CDR3 residues: CASSPQYTGELFF. The CDR3 DNA reads as TGCGCCAGCAGCCCGCAGTACACCGGGGAGCTGTTTTTT.

This clonotype was detected only a few times. J is TRBJ2-3 and V is TRBV12-5; tentatively, D is TRBD2 (6 bases). The CDR3 is 12 residues long. Germline CDR1 LGHNT, CDR2 FRNRAP. V was trimmed by 1 base and J by 10 bases, leaving 9 bases between them. This CDR3 reads CASGLGEASQYF. The CDR3 DNA reads as TGTGCTAGTGGTTTGGGGGAGGCCTCGCAGTATTTT.

This chain joins TRBV28 and TRBJ2-1, with 7 bases aligning to TRBD2. CDR3 length: 15 amino acids. With 3 bases clipped from V and 7 bases from J, the junction kept 9 bases outside the gene matches. CDR1 MDHEN and CDR2 SYDVKM come from the germline V gene. The CDR3, as DNA: TGTGCCAGCAGTTTCTCAACAACTAGCGAAAATGAGCAGTTCTTC. It yields the protein CASSFSTTSENEQFF.

As regards this clonotype: This sequence may be a read error, since a much larger clone differs from it by one base. The conserved closing phenylalanine or tryptophan is absent in this CDR3, likely reflecting a read error. The chain carries TRBV11-2 and TRBJ2-7; D remains unclear. The CDR3 is made up of 15 amino acids. V lost 5 bases and J lost 3, with 17 bases in between. The germline V gene has CDR1 SGHAT and CDR2 FQNNGV. This chain's CDR3 is CASSPYIGIVYEQYS. In DNA form, the CDR3 reads TGTGCCAGCAGCCCCTATATAGGGATAGTCTACGAGCAGTACTCC.

The sample holds many counts of this clonotype. V and J are TRBV19 and TRBJ1-4; TRBD1 agrees at 8 bases. Germline V lookup: CDR1 LNHDA, CDR2 SQIVND (reference sequence). The CDR3 spans 13 residues. V shed 7 bases, J shed 8 bases, and the junction held 6 bases outside the gene matches. CDR3 coding DNA: TGTGCCAGTACGGACAGGGTCAGAGAAAAACTGTTTTTT. This encodes CASTDRVREKLFF.

This clonotype was counted at least ten times. The CDR3 here is CASSLVGTAYNSPLHF. DNA of the CDR3: TGTGCCAGCAGCTTAGTGGGGACAGCGTATAATTCACCCCTCCACTTT. The chain has TRBV7-2 and TRBJ1-6, with 7 bases that match TRBD1. The V segment lost 1 base and the J segment 4 bases; nucleotides outside the gene matches: 4. The CDR3 totals 16 residues. The germline CDR1 and CDR2 sequences are SGHTA and FQGNSA. Based on the CDR3 plus reference TRBV7-2 and TRBJ1-6, the full variable domain is GAGVSQSPSNKVTEKGKDVELRCDPISGHTALYWYRQSLGQGLEFLIYFQGNSAPDKSGLPSDRFSAERTGGSVSTLTIQRTQQEDSAVYLCASSLVGTAYNSPLHFGNGTRLTVT.

This clonotype was observed at least ten times. The gene calls are TRBV20-1 and TRBJ2-5, with D possibly TRBD1 on 6 matching bases. This CDR3 spans 14 amino acids. The germline CDR1 and CDR2 sequences are DFQATT and SNEGSKA (reference sequence). The CDR3 nucleotides are TGCAGGGAAACGGACAGATTTGACCAAGAGACCCAGTACTTC. This sequence encodes CRETDRFDQETQYF.

Turning to this clonotype: A much more abundant neighbour one base away suggests this may be a read error. V usage is TRBV19 and J usage is TRBJ1-2, with D tentatively TRBD1 (6 bases). The CDR3 has 13 residues. The germline V gene encodes CDR1 LNHDA and CDR2 SQIVND (reference sequence). The CDR3 bases are TGTGCCAATAGTATGAGGGGGGACTATGGCTACACCTTC. This codes for CANSMRGDYGYTF. Based on the CDR3 plus reference TRBV19 and TRBJ1-2, the full variable domain is DGGITQSPKYLFRKEGQNVTLSCEQNLNHDAMYWYRQDPGQGLRLIYYSQIVNDFQKGDIAEGYSVSREKKESFPLTVTSAQKNPTAFYLCANSMRGDYGYTFGSGTRLTVV.

This clonotype has ten or more counts. The chain couples TRBV20-1 to TRBJ1-5; 8 positions match TRBD1. CDR1 and CDR2 (germline): DFQATT, SNEGSKA (reference sequence). With V trimmed by 4 bases and J by 1 base, 12 bases remained unmatched. This CDR3 region has 17 residues. The CDR3 DNA is TGCAGTGCTACCCCGATCCCGGGACAGGCGAGCAATCAGCCCCAGCATTTT. This encodes CSATPIPGQASNQPQHF.

Remarks on this clonotype: Given a much more abundant clone one base away, this may be a read error. The chain carries TRBV2 and TRBJ2-2; D remains ambiguous. Deletions cut 5 bases from V and 4 bases from J, with 14 bases between. The CDR3 is made up of 15 amino acids. Germline-derived CDR1 and CDR2 are SNHLY and FYNNEI. The CDR3 DNA sequence: TGTGCCAGCAGTTACTCAAGGAGAACCACCGGGGAGCTGTTTTTT. Residues: CASSYSRRTTGELFF.

This clonotype was seen only a few times. The chain recombines TRBV5-6 with TRBJ2-3; D is possibly TRBD1 (6 bases). CDR1 and CDR2 from the germline V gene are SGHDT and YYEEEE. The V and J ends lost 4 bases and 2 bases respectively, with 17 bases between them. The CDR3 is 16 amino acids. CDR3 amino acids: CASSMGASAYTDTQYF. CDR3 nucleotides: TGTGCCAGCAGCATGGGGGCCTCGGCCTACACAGATACGCAGTATTTT.

On this clonotype: This may be a read error, as it is one base from a much larger clone. The genes are TRBV6-6 and TRBJ1-4, with D unresolved. Looked up from germline, CDR1 is MNHNY and CDR2 is SVGAGI (reference sequence). The CDR3 length is 13 residues. The CDR3 reads CASRRERNEELFF. CDR3 coding DNA: TGTGCCAGCAGAAGGGAGCGTAATGAAGAACTGTTTTTT.

This clonotype was seen ten or more times. J is TRBJ2-5 and V is TRBV20-1; a weak D match, TRBD1 (5 bases). The CDR3 has 12 amino acids. V was clipped by 3 bases and J by 2 bases, with 7 bases between them. The germline V gene has CDR1 DFQATT and CDR2 SNEGSKA (reference sequence). The CDR3 protein is CSARGQQETQYF. The CDR3 DNA follows: TGCAGTGCTAGGGGGCAGCAAGAGACCCAGTACTTC.

As to this clonotype: A single base separates this from a much larger clone, so it may be a read error. The chain couples TRBV9 to TRBJ2-2, with 10 nucleotides matching TRBD2. The V gene's germline CDR1 is SGDLS and CDR2 YYNGEE. The CDR3 contains 14 residues. DNA of the CDR3: TGTGTCAGCCGCCTAGCGGGAGCTGACGGGGAGCTGTTTTTT. Amino acids: CVSRLAGADGELFF.

Points on this clonotype: This CDR3 fails to terminate in the conserved phenylalanine or tryptophan, so it likely reflects a read error. The V gene is TRBV7-2, the J gene TRBJ2-7, with a tentative D call TRBD1 (6 bases). Germline CDR1 and CDR2: SGHTA and FQGNSA. V lost 5 bases, J lost 2 bases, and 19 bases lay in between. The CDR3 is made up of 16 amino acids. The DNA for the CDR3 is TGTGCCAGCAGCGCAAGGCCGGGACAAGGCACCTACGAGCAGTACCTC. Amino acid sequence: CASSARPGQGTYEQYL.